Below are 5 T cell receptor beta chains sequenced from a single sample in a study of siplizumab effects on memory and regulatory T cells. The protocol was immunoSEQ multiplex PCR, while the TCRdb copy is restricted to in-frame clones and leaves out a portion. The sample contains some 100,000 clones, 80% to 95% of which appear only once. Sequencing was performed on CD4+ T cells sorted from blood. These receptors came from a human donor in good health. Some clones in this sample may be carry-over from other donors' samples.

The chain employs TRBV5-1 and TRBJ2-7; 13 positions agree with TRBD2. There are 14 residues in the CDR3. V trimming: 5 bases; J trimming: 2 bases; junction bases outside the gene matches: 1. Germline CDR1 and CDR2: SGHRS and YFSETQ. CDR3 coding DNA: TGCGCCAGCAGAGGGACTAGCGGGACCTACGAGCAGTACTTC. Protein: CASRGTSGTYEQYF.

The chain combines TRBV28 with TRBJ2-7, with D hard to call. Germline assignment: CDR1 MDHEN and CDR2 SYDVKM. The CDR3 totals 14 residues. Trimming cost V 5 bases and J 1 base, with 12 bases left between them. In nucleotides, the CDR3 is TGTGCCAGCAGTCCCTCGTTGTCTTCCTACGAGCAGTACTTC. Translating gives CASSPSLSSYEQYF. Full variable domain (remainder filled in from reference TRBV28 and TRBJ2-7): DVKVTQSSRYLVKRTGEKVFLECVQDMDHENMFWYRQDPGLGLRLIYFSYDVKMKEKGDIPEGYSVSREKKERFSLILESASTNQTSMYLCASSPSLSSYEQYFGPGTRLTVT.

The table lists this clone with a count of one. The chain recombines TRBV2 with TRBJ2-3; 7 nucleotides line up with TRBD1. J was trimmed by 7 bases and V by 8 bases; bases with no gene match: 6. The CDR3 is 12 residues long. CDR1 SNHLY and CDR2 FYNNEI come from the germline V gene. CDR3 coding DNA: TGTGCCAGCCTCGACAGGGCCCATACGCAGTATTTT. Protein: CASLDRAHTQYF.

V gene TRBV4-2 combines with J gene TRBJ2-7; 8 bases line up with TRBD2. Losses at the gene ends were 5 bases for V and 6 bases for J; bases not matched to a gene: 9. Germline CDR1 LGHNA, CDR2 YNFKEQ. CDR3 length equals 14 residues. CDR3 sequence (DNA): TGTGCCAGCAGCTTAGACGGGAGGGTTGGCGAGCAGTACTTC. It encodes CASSLDGRVGEQYF.

The chain recombines TRBV5-4 with TRBJ2-5, with D hard to call. This CDR3 is 15 amino acids long. V lost 3 bases and J 5 bases, leaving 17 bases between the germline ends. Germline V CDR1 and CDR2: SGHNT, YYREEE (reference sequence). CDR3 bases: TGTGCCAGCAGCTCCCCCTTGGCCGGCGCTGAGACCCAGTACTTC. Translated, it gives CASSSPLAGAETQYF.